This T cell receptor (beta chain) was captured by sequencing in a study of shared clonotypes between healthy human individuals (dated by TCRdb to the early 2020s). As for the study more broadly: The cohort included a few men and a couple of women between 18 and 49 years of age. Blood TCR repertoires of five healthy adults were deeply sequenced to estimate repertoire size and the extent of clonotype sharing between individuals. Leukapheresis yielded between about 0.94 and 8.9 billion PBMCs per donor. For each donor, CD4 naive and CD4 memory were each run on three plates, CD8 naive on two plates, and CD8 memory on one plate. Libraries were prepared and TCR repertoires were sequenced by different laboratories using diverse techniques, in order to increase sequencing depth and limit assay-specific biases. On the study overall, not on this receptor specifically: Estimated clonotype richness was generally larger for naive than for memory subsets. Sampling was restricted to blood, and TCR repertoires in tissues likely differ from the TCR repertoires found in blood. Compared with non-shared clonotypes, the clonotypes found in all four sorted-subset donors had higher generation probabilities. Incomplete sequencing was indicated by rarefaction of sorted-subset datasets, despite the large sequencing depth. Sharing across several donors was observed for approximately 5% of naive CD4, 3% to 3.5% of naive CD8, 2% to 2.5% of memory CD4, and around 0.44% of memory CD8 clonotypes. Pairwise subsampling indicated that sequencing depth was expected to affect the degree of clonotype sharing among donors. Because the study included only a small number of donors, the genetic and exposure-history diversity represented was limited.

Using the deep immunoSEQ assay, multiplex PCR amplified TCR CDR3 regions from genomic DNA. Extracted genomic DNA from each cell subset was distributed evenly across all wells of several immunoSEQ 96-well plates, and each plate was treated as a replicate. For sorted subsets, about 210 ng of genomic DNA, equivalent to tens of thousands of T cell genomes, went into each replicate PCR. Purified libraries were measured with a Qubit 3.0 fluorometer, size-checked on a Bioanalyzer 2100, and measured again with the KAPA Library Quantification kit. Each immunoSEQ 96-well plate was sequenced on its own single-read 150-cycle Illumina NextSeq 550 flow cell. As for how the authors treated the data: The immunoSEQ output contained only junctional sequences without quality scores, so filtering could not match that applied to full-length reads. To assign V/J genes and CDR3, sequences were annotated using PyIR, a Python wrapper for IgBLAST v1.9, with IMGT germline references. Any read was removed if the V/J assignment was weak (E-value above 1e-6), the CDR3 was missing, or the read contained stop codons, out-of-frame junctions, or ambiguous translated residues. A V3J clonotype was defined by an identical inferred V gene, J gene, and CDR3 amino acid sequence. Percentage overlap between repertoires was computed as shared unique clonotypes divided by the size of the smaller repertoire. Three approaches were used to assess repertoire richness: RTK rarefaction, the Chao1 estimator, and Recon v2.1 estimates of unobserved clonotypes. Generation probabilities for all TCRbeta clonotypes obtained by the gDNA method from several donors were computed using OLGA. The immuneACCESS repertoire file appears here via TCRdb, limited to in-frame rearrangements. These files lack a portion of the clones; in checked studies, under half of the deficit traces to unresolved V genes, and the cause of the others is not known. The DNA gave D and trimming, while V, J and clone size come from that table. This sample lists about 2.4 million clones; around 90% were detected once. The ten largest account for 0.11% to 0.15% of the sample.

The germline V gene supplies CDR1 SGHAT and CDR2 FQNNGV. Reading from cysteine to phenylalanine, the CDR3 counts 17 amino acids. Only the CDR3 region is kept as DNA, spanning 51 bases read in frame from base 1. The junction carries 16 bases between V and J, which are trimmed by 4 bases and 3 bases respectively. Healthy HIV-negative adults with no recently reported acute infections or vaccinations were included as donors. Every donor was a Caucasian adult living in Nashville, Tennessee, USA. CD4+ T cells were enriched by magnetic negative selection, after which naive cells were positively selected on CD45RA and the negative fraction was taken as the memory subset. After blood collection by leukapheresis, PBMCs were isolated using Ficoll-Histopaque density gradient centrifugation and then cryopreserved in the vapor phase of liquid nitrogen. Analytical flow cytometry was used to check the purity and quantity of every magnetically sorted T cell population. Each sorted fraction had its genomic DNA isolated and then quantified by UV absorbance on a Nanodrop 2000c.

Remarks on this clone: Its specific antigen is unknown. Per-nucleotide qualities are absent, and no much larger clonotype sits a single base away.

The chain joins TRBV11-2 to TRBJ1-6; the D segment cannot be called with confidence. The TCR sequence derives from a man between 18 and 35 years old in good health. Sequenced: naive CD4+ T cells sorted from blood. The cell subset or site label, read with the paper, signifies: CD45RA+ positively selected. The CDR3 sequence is CASSWVSGIVYNSPLHF. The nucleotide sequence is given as TGTGCCAGCAGCTGGGTATCCGGGATCGTCTATAATTCACCCCTCCACTTT.